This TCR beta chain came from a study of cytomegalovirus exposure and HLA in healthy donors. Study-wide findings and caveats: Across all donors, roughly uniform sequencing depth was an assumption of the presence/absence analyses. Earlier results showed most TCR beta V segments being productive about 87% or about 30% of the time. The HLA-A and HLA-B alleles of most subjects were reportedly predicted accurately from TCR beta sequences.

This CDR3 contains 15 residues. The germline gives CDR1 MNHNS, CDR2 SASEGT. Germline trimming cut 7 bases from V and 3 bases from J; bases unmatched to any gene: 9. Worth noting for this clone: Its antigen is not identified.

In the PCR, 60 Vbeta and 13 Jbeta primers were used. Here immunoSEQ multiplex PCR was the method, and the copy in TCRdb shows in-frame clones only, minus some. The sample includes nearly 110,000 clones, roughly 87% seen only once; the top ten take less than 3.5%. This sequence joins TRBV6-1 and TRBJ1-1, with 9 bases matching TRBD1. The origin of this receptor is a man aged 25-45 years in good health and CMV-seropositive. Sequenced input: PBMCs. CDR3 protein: CASIKTGGADTEAFF. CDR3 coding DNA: TGTGCCAGCATTAAAACAGGGGGCGCGGACACTGAAGCTTTCTTT.